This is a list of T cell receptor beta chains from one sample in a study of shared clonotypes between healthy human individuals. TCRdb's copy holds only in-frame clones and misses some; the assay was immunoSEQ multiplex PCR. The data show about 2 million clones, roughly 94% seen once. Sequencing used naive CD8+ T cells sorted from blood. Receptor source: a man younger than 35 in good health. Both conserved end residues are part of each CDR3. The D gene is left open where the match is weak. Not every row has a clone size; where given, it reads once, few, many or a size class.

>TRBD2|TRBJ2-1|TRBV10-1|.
TGCGCCAGCAGCCGGACTAGCGGGGGTGACAATGAGCAGTTCTTC
CASSRTSGGDNEQFF
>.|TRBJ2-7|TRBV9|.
TGTGCCAGCAGCGTAGATGGGGCGGGGGCCCTGTCCTACGAGCAGTACTTC
CASSVDGAGALSYEQYF
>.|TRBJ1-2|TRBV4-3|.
TGCGCCAGCAGCCAAGAGGGGGCCAACTATGGCTACACCTTC
CASSQEGANYGYTF
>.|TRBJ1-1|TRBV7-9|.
TGTGCCAGCAGCTTAGTGTTCGAGGGTGTTGAAGCTTTCTTT
CASSLVFEGVEAFF
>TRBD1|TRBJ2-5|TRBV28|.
TGTGCCAGCAGTTATCCTTCCCCCGGGACAGCAATTAAATTTCAAGAGACCCAGTACTTC
CASSYPSPGTAIKFQETQYF
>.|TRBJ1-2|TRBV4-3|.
TGCGCCAGCAGCCGGATAGGGCTCCAAGACGAATATGGCTACACCTTC
CASSRIGLQDEYGYTF
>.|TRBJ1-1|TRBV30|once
TGTGCCTGGAGTGTACTGCAGTACACTGAAGCTTTCTTT
CAWSVLQYTEAFF
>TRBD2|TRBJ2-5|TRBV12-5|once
TGTGCTAGTGGATTGGGACTAGCGGTACAAGAGACCCAGTACTTC
CASGLGLAVQETQYF
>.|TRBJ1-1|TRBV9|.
TGTGCCAGCAGCGCAGAGCCACCTCTGATGAACTCTGAAGCTTTCTTT
CASSAEPPLMNSEAFF
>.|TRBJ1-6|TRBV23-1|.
TGCGCCAGCAGTCTTTCGGGGGACTATAATTCACCCCTCCACTTT
CASSLSGDYNSPLHF
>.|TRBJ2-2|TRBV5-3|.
TGTGCCAGAAAACACAGAACGAACACCGGGGAGCTGTTTTTT
CARKHRTNTGELFF
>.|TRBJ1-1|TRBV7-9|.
TGTGCCAGCAGCTTGGGGTGGGGGGAAAGCACTGAAGCTTTCTTT
CASSLGWGESTEAFF
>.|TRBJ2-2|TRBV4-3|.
TGCGCCAGCAGCCATGCAGAAGGCACCGGGGAGCTGTTTTTT
CASSHAEGTGELFF
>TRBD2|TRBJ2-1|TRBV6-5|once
TGTGCCAGCAGAACGCGGGAGGTTAATGAGCAGTTCTTC
CASRTREVNEQFF
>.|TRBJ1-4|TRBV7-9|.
TGTGCCAGCAGCTTAGAACGGGGCGCGGGTGAAAAACTGTTTTTT
CASSLERGAGEKLFF
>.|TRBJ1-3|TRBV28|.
TGTGCCAGCAGTTTGGCAGGCGGCTCTGGAAACACCATATATTTT
CASSLAGGSGNTIYF
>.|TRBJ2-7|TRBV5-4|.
TGTGCCAGCAGCTTGGAAGGGAGCTACGAGCAGTACTTC
CASSLEGSYEQYF
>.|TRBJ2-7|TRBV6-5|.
TGTGCCAGCAGGGCTTCCAGGGACTTTCCCTACGAGCAGTACTTC
CASRASRDFPYEQYF
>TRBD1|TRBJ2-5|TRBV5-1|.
TGCGCCAGCAGTCGGGACAGGGGGGTAGAGACCCAGTACTTC
CASSRDRGVETQYF
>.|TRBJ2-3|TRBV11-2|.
TGTGCCAGCAGCTGGGCGCGTCAAGACACAGATACGCAGTATTTT
CASSWARQDTDTQYF
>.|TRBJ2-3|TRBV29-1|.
TGCAGCGTTGAAGAGGCGGGATTAGCAGATACGCAGTATTTT
CSVEEAGLADTQYF
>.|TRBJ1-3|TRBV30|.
TGTGCCGGCGTGGGGGGGGACACCATATATTTT
CAGVGGDTIYF
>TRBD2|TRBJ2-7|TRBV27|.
TGTGCCAGCAGTTTACAGACTAGCGGTAGAGAGCAGTACTTC
CASSLQTSGREQYF
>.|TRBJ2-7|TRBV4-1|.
TGCGCCAGCAGCCAAGAACAGCCTGGTTCCTACGAGCAGTACTTC
CASSQEQPGSYEQYF
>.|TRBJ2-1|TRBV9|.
TGTGCCAGCAGCGTAGGCGACAATGAGCAGTTCTTC
CASSVGDNEQFF
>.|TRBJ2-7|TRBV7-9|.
TGTGCCAGCAGGGGTGAATTCTCCTACGAGCAGTACTTC
CASRGEFSYEQYF
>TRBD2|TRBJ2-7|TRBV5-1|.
TGCGCCAGCAGCCCTAGACTAGCGGGGGGAGTCCGCTACGAGCAGTACTTC
CASSPRLAGGVRYEQYF
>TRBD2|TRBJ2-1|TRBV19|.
TGTGCCAGTAAGCGGGAAGGGAGTAATGAGCAGTTCTTC
CASKREGSNEQFF
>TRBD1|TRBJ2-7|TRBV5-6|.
TGTGCCAGCAGTTGGGACAGAACCTACGAGCAGTACTTC
CASSWDRTYEQYF
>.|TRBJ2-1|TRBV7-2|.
TGTGCCAGCAGCTCCACAGGGAGGGTGAACAATGAGCAGTTCTTC
CASSSTGRVNNEQFF
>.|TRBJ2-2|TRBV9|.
TGTGCCAGCAGCGCACTCACCGGGGAGCTGTTTTTT
CASSALTGELFF
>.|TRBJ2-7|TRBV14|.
TGTGCCAGCAGCCCATTGACAGGTTTATTCTACGAGCAGTACTTC
CASSPLTGLFYEQYF
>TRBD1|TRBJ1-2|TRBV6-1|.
TGTGCCGGTGCCGGATTGGCGGCAGGGGGAACGGGCTACACCTTC
CAGAGLAAGGTGYTF
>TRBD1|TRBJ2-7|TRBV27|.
TGTGCCAGCAGTACAAGCCCGGGACAGGGACTCTACGAGCAGTACTTC
CASSTSPGQGLYEQYF
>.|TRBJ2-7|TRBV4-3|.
TGCGCCAGCAGCCAAGACGCCACCCTGGGCTACGAGCAGTACTTC
CASSQDATLGYEQYF
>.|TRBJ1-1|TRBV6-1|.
TGTGCCAGCAGTGAAACAGTGGGGGCGAACACTGAAGCTTTCTTT
CASSETVGANTEAFF
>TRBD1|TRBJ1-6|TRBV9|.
TGTGCCAGCAGCGTTACAGGGGAAGGGAATTCACCCCTCCACTTT
CASSVTGEGNSPLHF
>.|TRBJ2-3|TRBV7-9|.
TGTGCCAGCAGCTTAGTCGAGGGGTACGATAGTGATACGCAGTATTTT
CASSLVEGYDSDTQYF
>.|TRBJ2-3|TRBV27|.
TGTGCCAGCACCTCAGGTTCTGGGGTTGGTACAGATACGCAGTATTTT
CASTSGSGVGTDTQYF
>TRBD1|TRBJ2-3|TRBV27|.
TGTGCCAGCAGTTTAGGGACAGGATCCGCAGATACGCAGTATTTT
CASSLGTGSADTQYF
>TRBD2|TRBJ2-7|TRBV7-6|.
TGTGCCAGCAGCTTAAAAGCTAGCGGGACCTACGAGCAGTACTTC
CASSLKASGTYEQYF
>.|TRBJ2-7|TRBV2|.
TGTGCCAGCAGTGAAGGACATATATTTCCCTCCTACGAGCAGTACTTC
CASSEGHIFPSYEQYF
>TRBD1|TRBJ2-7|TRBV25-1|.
TGTGCCAGCAACTACAGGGGGCCTGGCGAGCAGTACTTC
CASNYRGPGEQYF
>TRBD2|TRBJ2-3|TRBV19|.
TGTGCCAGTCTGAGCGGGGGGAGTCCAGATACGCAGTATTTT
CASLSGGSPDTQYF
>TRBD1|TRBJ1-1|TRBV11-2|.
TGTGCCAGCAGCTGGGGGACAGGGGGATTGAACACTGAAGCTTTCTTT
CASSWGTGGLNTEAFF
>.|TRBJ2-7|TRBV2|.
TGTGCCAGCCGTGACAGAGACTACGAGCAGTACTTC
CASRDRDYEQYF
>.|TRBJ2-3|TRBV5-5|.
TGTGCCAGCAGCCCAGAGGGGACAACAGATACGCAGTATTTT
CASSPEGTTDTQYF
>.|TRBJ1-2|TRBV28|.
TGTGCCAGCTTCGGGAATGGCTACACCTTC
CASFGNGYTF
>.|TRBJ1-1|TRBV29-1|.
TGCAGCGTCCTCACGGGCATGAACACTGAAGCTTTCTTT
CSVLTGMNTEAFF
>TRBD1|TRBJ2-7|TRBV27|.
TGTGCCAGCAGTTTAGGGATAGGGACAGGGGACCCCGAGCAGTACTTC
CASSLGIGTGDPEQYF
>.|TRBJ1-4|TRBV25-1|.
TGTGCCAGCAGTCCCGAGGGGCTTCCGAATGAAAAACTGTTTTTT
CASSPEGLPNEKLFF
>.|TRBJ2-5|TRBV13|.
TGTGCCAGCACCCCGGTCGGCCGGGGCCAGACCCAGTACTTC
CASTPVGRGQTQYF
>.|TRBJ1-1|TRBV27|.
TGTGCCAGCAGTTTATCCCAGGGAAACACTGAAGCTTTCTTT
CASSLSQGNTEAFF
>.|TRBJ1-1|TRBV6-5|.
TGTGCCAGCAGTTACAGGGCTGTTTCGAACACTGAAGCTTTCTTT
CASSYRAVSNTEAFF
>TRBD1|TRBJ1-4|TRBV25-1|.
TGTGCCAGCAGTGAAGCCTGGCAGGGGGCCCTGGCTGAAAAACTGTTTTTT
CASSEAWQGALAEKLFF
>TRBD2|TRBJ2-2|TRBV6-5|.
TGTGCCAGCAGTCCCGGGAGGACCGGGGAGCTGTTTTTT
CASSPGRTGELFF
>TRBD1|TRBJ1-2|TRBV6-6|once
TGTGCCAGCAGTTTGGGACAGGGGGCATTTAATGGCTACACCTTC
CASSLGQGAFNGYTF
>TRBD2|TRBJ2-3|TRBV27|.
TGTGCCAGCAGTATATGGGGGCTAGCGGGGGGGCCGACAGATACGCAGTATTTT
CASSIWGLAGGPTDTQYF
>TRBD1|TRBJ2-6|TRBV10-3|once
TGTGCCATCAGGTACGATGCAGGGGACAGCACTGGGGCCAACGTCCTGACTTTC
CAIRYDAGDSTGANVLTF
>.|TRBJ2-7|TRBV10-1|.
TGCGCCAGCAGTGACGCAGGTTCGTGGGAGCAGTACTTC
CASSDAGSWEQYF